This T cell receptor (beta chain) was recovered during a study of blood T cell repertoires in COVID-19. Study background: Donors in the United States, Italy and Spain gave samples during acute or convalescent COVID-19. T cells, B-cell-depleted T cells, or PBMCs supplied cDNA or gDNA.

Original methodology: Cell counts per sample came from amplifying reference gene primers. The protocol was immunoSEQ multiplex PCR, while the TCRdb copy is restricted to in-frame clones and leaves out a portion. The DNA gave D and trimming, while V, J and clone size come from that table. Of 120,000 to 150,000 clones in the sample, about nine tenths were seen once. The CDR3 loop spans 15 amino acids. V was shortened by 3 bases and J by 0 bases, with 9 bases between the two germline ends. Germline V gene lookup returns CDR1 SGHNT and CDR2 YYREEE (reference sequence). Sample: peripheral blood. The TCR comes from a woman between 50 and 59 years old with acute or convalescent COVID-19. The chain has TRBV5-4 and TRBJ1-4; D may be TRBD1 (5 bases). The CDR3 coding sequence is TGTGCCAGCAGCTGGGAAGGGGCAACTAATGAAAAACTGTTTTTT. Amino acid sequence: CASSWEGATNEKLFF.